This TCR beta chain came from a study of T-cell reconstitution after alpha-beta-depleted transplantation in children. This clonotype was recorded many times. Its antigen remains unidentified. This sample's TCRbeta library carried unique molecular identifier barcodes. MiXCR, applied by TCRdb to the PCR reads, yields one record per CDR3 protein. Among 550,000 to 800,000 distinct CDR3 sequences, 10% to 15% were seen once, and the ten largest hold 0.79%. This CDR3 has 13 residues. Trimming shortened V by 4 bases and J by 0 bases, and 8 bases separated the two germline ends. The germline CDR1 and CDR2 sequences are SGHRS and YFSETQ. Findings of the study overall: The high TCRbeta diversity at day 60 in some patients came from surviving recipient T cells and thymic progenitors. Several hundred expanded graft clones reportedly gave rise to the alpha-beta T cells present about two months after transplant.

This chain connects TRBV5-1 to TRBJ2-7; D is undetermined. This clonotype originated in a girl aged 2-10 years with congenital amegakaryocytic thrombocytopenia, due to receive a stem cell transplant. This material consisted of PBMCs, taken before TCRalphabeta/CD19-depleted stem cell transplant. The DNA of the CDR3 is TGCGCCAGCAGCCGACGGACCTCCTACGAGCAGTACTTC. Translation gives CASSRRTSYEQYF.